This T cell receptor (beta chain) was obtained from a study of CD8 T cells in Susac syndrome. The overall study: Among the Susac syndrome patients who underwent sequencing, about six had clinically active disease, while eight of them were in remission. Study-wide results and caveats: The Susac syndrome CD4+ T cell repertoires displayed no clonal expansion.

Germline CDR1 reads SGHRS; CDR2 reads YFSETQ. This CDR3 contains 14 residues. Trimming removed 0 bases from V and 5 bases from J, with 12 bases in between. The authors sequenced TCR beta from blood CD8+ and CD4+ T cells. Random hexamers were used to reverse transcribe about 0.5 to 1 ug of RNA. Amplification of TCR beta CDR3 by immunoSEQ multiplex PCR spanned 54 Vbeta and 13 Jbeta. TCRdb re-analysed the immunoSEQ multiplex PCR reads in MiXCR, keeping a single row per CDR3 protein. Of 100,000 to 150,000 distinct CDR3 sequences detected, around 96% appear once; the ten largest clones hold 0.13% to 0.15%. This clonotype was recorded a few times. What it binds is not known.

This clonotype was sampled from a human donor with Susac syndrome. The sequenced sample was CD4+ T cells from PBMCs. This sequence joins TRBV5-1 and TRBJ2-7, with D possibly matching TRBD2 (5 bases). CDR3 sequence: CASSLGAGTDEQYF. As DNA, the CDR3 is TGCGCCAGCAGCTTGGGGGCGGGCACCGACGAGCAGTACTTC.